One and the same sample provided the 29 T cell receptor beta chains below, sequenced in a study of cytotoxic CD8 clonotypes in ibrutinib-treated CLL. The data were produced by immunoSEQ multiplex PCR, yet TCRdb's version contains in-frame clones alone and is incomplete. This repertoire shows 250,000 to 350,000 clones, around 76% found once; its top ten account for about 5.3%. The sequencing here drew on PBMCs, taken at disease progression, from a patient treated with ibrutinib. These receptors came from a human donor with chronic lymphocytic leukemia.

This rearrangement joins TRBV7-9 to TRBJ1-3, with D possibly TRBD1 on 5 matching bases. CDR1 is SEHNR, CDR2 FQNEAQ, per germline (reference sequence). This CDR3 contains 16 residues. The V gene lost 1 base and the J gene lost 3 bases, with 13 bases spanning the gap. In DNA, the CDR3 is TGTGCCAGCAGCTTAGATTTGGGGCCAGTTGGAAACACCATATATTTT. Protein product: CASSLDLGPVGNTIYF.

This clone was detected only once. This sequence joins TRBV29-1 and TRBJ1-2; 7 bases line up with TRBD1. The CDR3 contains 12 residues. Germline V CDR1 and CDR2: SQVTM, ANQGSEA. With V trimmed by 7 bases and J by 4 bases, 6 bases remained unmatched. DNA for the CDR3: TGCAGCGACCGACAGGGTGGCTATGGCTACACCTTC. Translation gives CSDRQGGYGYTF.

This chain joins TRBV19 and TRBJ2-7; tentatively, D is TRBD2 (6 bases). Trimming removed 3 bases from V and 3 bases from J, with 15 bases in between. This CDR3 is built from 15 residues. Germline-derived CDR1 and CDR2 are LNHDA and SQIVND (reference sequence). The CDR3 DNA follows: TGTGCCAGTAGTATCGGGACGGGACTCTTCTACGAGCAGTACTTC. It translates to CASSIGTGLFYEQYF.

The V call is TRBV6-5, the J call TRBJ2-5; TRBD2 matches 8 bases. CDR1 is MNHEY and CDR2 is SVGAGI in the germline V gene. The CDR3 is 13 residues long. Trimming removed 6 bases from V and 2 bases from J; junction bases left unmatched: 2. Written as DNA, the CDR3 is TGTGCCAGCAGGCCTAGCGGGCAAGAGACCCAGTACTTC. This translates into CASRPSGQETQYF.

The V gene is TRBV5-1, the J gene TRBJ2-1; possible D gene TRBD2, 6 bases. Germline V gene data show CDR1 as SGHRS and CDR2 as YFSETQ. The CDR3 is 14 amino acids. Trimming pared 4 bases from V and 5 bases from J, leaving 13 bases between. The CDR3 region is CASSLGTGHNEQFF. In nucleotides, the CDR3 is TGCGCCAGCAGCCTCGGGACTGGCCACAATGAGCAGTTCTTC. Together with reference TRBV5-1 and TRBJ2-1, the CDR3 gives the full variable domain: KAGVTQTPRYLIKTRGQQVTLSCSPISGHRSVSWYQQTPGQGLQFLFEYFSETQRNKGNFPGRFSGRQFSNSRSEMNVSTLELGDSALYLCASSLGTGHNEQFFGPGTRLTVL.

Only one count was recorded for this clone. The genes are TRBV7-8 and TRBJ2-7; 8 positions match TRBD2. This CDR3 has 17 residues. Germline V gene lookup returns CDR1 SGHVS and CDR2 FQNEAQ. Trimming removed 1 base from V and 2 bases from J; junction bases left unmatched: 10. CDR3 in DNA: TGTGCCAGCAGCTTAGAAGCCCGACTAGCGAGCCCCTACGAGCAGTACTTC. Amino acids: CASSLEARLASPYEQYF.

The rearrangement joins TRBV4-2 to TRBJ1-5, with D possibly TRBD1 on 6 matching bases. V lost 1 base, J lost 4 bases, and 8 bases lay in between. This CDR3 contains 14 residues. Germline V gene data show CDR1 as LGHNA and CDR2 as YNFKEQ. The CDR3 nucleotides are TGTGCCAGCAGCCAAGCCCAGGGGAATCAGCCCCAGCATTTT. Protein: CASSQAQGNQPQHF.

The chain uses TRBV19 and TRBJ1-4, with D possibly matching TRBD1 (5 bases). The CDR3 sequence is 14 residues long. Germline values: CDR1 LNHDA, CDR2 SQIVND (reference sequence). Between the trimmed V and J ends, which lost 3 bases and 8 bases, there was a span of 13 bases. The CDR3: CASSILREGEKLFF. CDR3 coding DNA: TGTGCCAGTAGTATCCTCAGGGAAGGGGAAAAACTGTTTTTT.

This rearrangement joins TRBV18 to TRBJ2-1; D remains unclear. Per germline, CDR1 KGHSH and CDR2 LQKENI. The V and J ends lost 0 bases and 7 bases respectively, with 16 bases between them. The CDR3 runs 16 residues. The DNA for the CDR3 is TGTGCCAGCTCACCACCGAGCACAGCTCTCTCAAATGAGCAGTTCTTC. This translates into CASSPPSTALSNEQFF.

The chain combines TRBV9 with TRBJ2-1; D is uncertain. Germline V gene sequence: CDR1 SGDLS, CDR2 YYNGEE. CDR3 size: 16 residues. The ends were cut back, 4 bases at V and 0 bases at J, with 14 bases in the middle. The CDR3 DNA follows: TGTGCCAGCAGCAGAGAGCTGCCCGGCTCCTACAATGAGCAGTTCTTC. Protein product: CASSRELPGSYNEQFF.

V usage is TRBV9 and J usage is TRBJ2-3, with D possibly TRBD1 on 5 matching bases. The CDR3 covers 16 residues. CDR1 is SGDLS and CDR2 is YYNGEE in the germline V gene. V gave up 3 bases and J gave up 0 bases, with 14 bases separating them. CDR3 DNA sequence: TGTGCCAGCAGCGCAAACAGGTACTCTAGCACAGATACGCAGTATTTT. As protein: CASSANRYSSTDTQYF.

This clone was seen just once. The chain has TRBV9 and TRBJ2-3; possibly TRBD1 or TRBD2 for D (7 bases each). CDR3 length: 18 residues. The germline V gene encodes CDR1 SGDLS and CDR2 YYNGEE. V shed 3 bases and J shed 0 bases, with 20 bases lying between them. CDR3 amino acids: CASSAPGRDRASTDTQYF. The CDR3 region has the DNA TGTGCCAGCAGCGCCCCAGGGAGGGACAGAGCTAGCACAGATACGCAGTATTTT.

This clone appeared a few times. The V call is TRBV7-2, the J call TRBJ2-2; 14 nucleotides match TRBD2. The junction had 17 bases not matched to a gene; V was cut back by 8 bases and J by 6 bases. The V gene's germline CDR1 is SGHTA and CDR2 FQGNSA. CDR3 length equals 19 residues. CDR3 sequence: CASGTSGSGPVNTAGELFF. The CDR3 DNA reads as TGTGCCAGCGGGACTAGCGGGAGTGGGCCGGTGAATACGGCCGGGGAGCTGTTTTTT.

The chain combines TRBV6-5 with TRBJ1-2, with TRBD1 identical over 7 bases. The CDR3 is 15 amino acids. The germline gives CDR1 MNHEY, CDR2 SVGAGI. Germline trimming cut 7 bases from V and 6 bases from J; bases unmatched to any gene: 14. CDR3 DNA sequence: TGTGCCAGCACCCTCATCGCAGGGGGGTTTAATGGCTACACCTTC. This gives the protein CASTLIAGGFNGYTF.

The V and J genes are TRBV29-1 and TRBJ2-2; D remains unclear. The germline gives CDR1 SQVTM, CDR2 ANQGSEA. CDR3 size: 13 residues. V shed 7 bases and J shed 0 bases, with 9 bases lying between them. In DNA, the CDR3 is TGCAGCGCTTTAAACACGAACACCGGGGAGCTGTTTTTT. Translation: CSALNTNTGELFF.

The V call is TRBV5-4, the J call TRBJ1-4; TRBD1 matches 7 bases. V lost 7 bases, J lost 6 bases, and 9 bases stayed unmatched. The germline V gene has CDR1 SGHNT and CDR2 YYREEE (reference sequence). This CDR3 has 14 residues. CDR3 sequence: CASGRGPPDEKLFF. The CDR3 DNA reads TGTGCCAGCGGGAGGGGGCCCCCGGATGAAAAACTGTTTTTT.

The V and J genes are TRBV9 and TRBJ2-7, with TRBD2 as a possible D gene (6 bases). Trimming took off 4 bases at V and 4 bases at J, with 18 bases between the two ends. CDR1 and CDR2 from the germline V gene are SGDLS and YYNGEE. The CDR3 is 15 residues long. The CDR3: CASSPGGAALYEQYF. In nucleotides, the CDR3 is TGTGCCAGCAGCCCTGGCGGGGCAGCACTTTACGAGCAGTACTTC.

V and J are TRBV29-1 and TRBJ1-4, with D hard to call. CDR1 is SQVTM, CDR2 ANQGSEA, per germline. V was shortened by 4 bases and J by 3 bases, with 15 bases between the two germline ends. The CDR3 consists of 15 residues. CDR3 in DNA: TGCAGCGTTGGTAATAAGGACGGCGCTAATGAAAAACTGTTTTTT. Translating it yields CSVGNKDGANEKLFF.

The table lists this clone with a few counts. The CDR3 reads CASGVSETQYF. The CDR3 DNA follows: TGTGCCAGCGGAGTTTCTGAGACCCAGTACTTC. This chain uses TRBV9 with TRBJ2-5; no clear D gene. Germline CDR1 SGDLS, CDR2 YYNGEE. V was trimmed by 7 bases and J by 5 bases, leaving 9 bases between them. This CDR3 contains 11 residues.

V gene TRBV19 combines with J gene TRBJ1-6; TRBD1 agrees at 8 bases. In germline, CDR1 is LNHDA, CDR2 SQIVND (reference sequence). Trimming at V came to 3 bases and at J to 8 bases, leaving 15 bases not matched to a gene. The CDR3 consists of 18 residues. For the CDR3, the DNA is TGTGCCAGTAGTATCCCCCTCGGAACACAGGGGGTAGATTCACCCCTCCACTTT. Residues: CASSIPLGTQGVDSPLHF.

The genes are TRBV4-1 and TRBJ2-7; 7 bases are a match to TRBD1. The CDR3 is 14 amino acids. The germline CDR1 and CDR2 sequences are MGHRA and YSYEKL. Unmatched junction bases numbered 5, after V lost 1 base and J lost 5 bases. CDR3 sequence reads: CASSQVRQGNEQYF. The DNA for the CDR3 is TGCGCCAGCAGCCAAGTCCGACAGGGTAACGAGCAGTACTTC.

The genes are TRBV4-3 and TRBJ2-1; a possible D gene is TRBD2 (6 bases). Trimming left V 0 bases short and J 8 bases short, with 17 bases between. The CDR3 spans 16 residues. Germline V gene sequence: CDR1 LGHNA, CDR2 YSLEER. Here the CDR3 DNA reads TGCGCCAGCAGCCAAGATCCCGGGACTCAGGGCTATGAGCAGTTCTTC. Translating gives CASSQDPGTQGYEQFF.

The rearrangement uses TRBV7-2 and TRBJ1-2; maybe TRBD1 (5 bases). The CDR3 loop spans 14 amino acids. Germline V gene lookup returns CDR1 SGHTA and CDR2 FQGNSA. Trimming left V 5 bases short and J 2 bases short, with 12 bases between. Written as DNA, the CDR3 is TGTGCCAGCAGCCTGGGGACGGGGAACTATGGCTACACCTTC. Its translation is CASSLGTGNYGYTF.

This clone was counted a single time. The chain couples TRBV7-6 to TRBJ2-7; either TRBD1 or TRBD2 may supply D (6 bases each). Germline lookup yields CDR1 SGHVS and CDR2 FNYEAQ. Trimming shortened V by 5 bases and J by 4 bases, and 21 bases separated the two germline ends. The CDR3 is 16 amino acids. CDR3 DNA: TGTGCCAGCAGCGCAGGGTCGGGGGCCGGTCCTTACGAGCAGTACTTC. This gives the protein CASSAGSGAGPYEQYF.

The chain couples TRBV5-1 to TRBJ1-6; possibly TRBD1 for D (5 bases). Trimming took off 1 base at V and 9 bases at J, with 17 bases between the two ends. Germline lookup yields CDR1 SGHRS and CDR2 YFSETQ. This CDR3 is built from 16 residues. The CDR3 is CASSLWPQDQGSPLHF. Written as DNA, the CDR3 is TGCGCCAGCAGCTTGTGGCCTCAGGACCAGGGTTCACCCCTCCACTTT.

This clone was found once. This chain joins TRBV4-1 and TRBJ1-5; 9 bases agree with TRBD1. V lost 4 bases and J lost 2; bases outside the gene matches: 24. The CDR3 is 22 amino acids. CDR1 and CDR2 (germline): MGHRA, YSYEKL. The CDR3 DNA is TGCGCCAGCAGCCTAAACCGGGACAGGGATTTCTTAGACGGGGGAGGCAATCAGCCCCAGCATTTT. It is translated as CASSLNRDRDFLDGGGNQPQHF.

The V and J genes are TRBV5-1 and TRBJ2-2, with D uncertain. This CDR3 contains 14 residues. Trimming removed 6 bases from V and 3 bases from J, with 12 bases in between. Germline V gene lookup returns CDR1 SGHRS and CDR2 YFSETQ. CDR3 protein: CASTQLSYTGELFF. The CDR3 DNA sequence: TGCGCCAGCACCCAGCTTTCATACACCGGGGAGCTGTTTTTT.

This clone was seen a few times. The chain has TRBV19 and TRBJ2-5; 8 bases fit TRBD2. Germline loops: CDR1 LNHDA, CDR2 SQIVND (reference sequence). The trim removed 0 bases at V and 5 bases at J, leaving 11 bases unmatched. This CDR3 is 17 amino acids long. CDR3 amino acids: CASSIDTEAGARETQYF. CDR3 sequence (DNA): TGTGCCAGTAGTATAGATACGGAAGCGGGAGCGAGGGAGACCCAGTACTTC.

This chain links TRBV6-6 with TRBJ1-2, with D hard to call. The germline V gene has CDR1 MNHNY and CDR2 SVGAGI (reference sequence). V was clipped by 6 bases and J by 3 bases, with 11 bases between them. This CDR3 has 13 residues. The DNA for the CDR3 is TGTGCCAGCAGCCCGGACGGACACTATGGCTACACCTTC. Amino acid sequence: CASSPDGHYGYTF.